This T cell receptor (beta chain) was identified during a study of neurological immune-mediated disorders. Study-wide findings and caveats: Multiple sclerosis was found to have the least TCR clonal expansion, below healthy controls, and HTLV-1-associated myelopathy the most.

This clonotype has a count of ten or more. Its matching antigen is unknown. The making of cDNA relied on 5'RACE with 10-nucleotide random UMIs. Each CDR3 protein is one row after TCRdb ran MiXCR on the 5' RACE reads. Of roughly 56,000 distinct CDR3 sequences in the sample, about 3.7% were seen once. The germline V and J ends were trimmed by 1 base and 0 bases, with 4 bases remaining between them. The CDR3 spans 14 residues. Germline CDR1 is LGHDT and CDR2 is YNNKEL (reference sequence). The origin of this receptor is a woman in her fifties or sixties with multiple sclerosis. Material: PBMCs. The chain joins TRBV3-1 to TRBJ1-5; D gene unclear. CDR3 in DNA: TGTGCCAGCAGCCAAGGCCTTAGCAATCAGCCCCAGCATTTT. It yields the protein CASSQGLSNQPQHF.